What follows describes a single TCR beta chain. Its binding antigen is unknown. Base qualities are not at hand, and no much larger clone is one base apart. This sample is part of a study of blood T cell repertoires in COVID-19 (dated by TCRdb to 2018 to 2020). About the full investigation: The collaborator samples originated in the United States, Italy and Spain and spanned the acute and convalescent phases of COVID-19. The prospective study material was composed of cDNA or gDNA derived from T cells, B-cell-depleted T cells, or PBMCs. Subjects who had been exposed to COVID-19, were actively infected with it, or had recovered from it provided the deeply sampled blood TCRbeta repertoires that made up the dataset. The repertoires were made available in a free public database intended to serve as a resource for research on the immune response to SARS-CoV-2. Samples came from the ongoing ImmuneRACE study (first 160 participants) plus 1,254 subjects from 6 global collaborators. A de-identified subject ID, COVID-19 status, age in years and sex were almost always included in the sample metadata. HLA class I and class II types, where available, came from metadata supplied by the sample provider rather than from assay-based typing.

TCRbeta CDR3 regions were amplified from genomic DNA by means of the immunoSEQ Assay, a bias-controlled multiplex PCR. As for how the authors treated the data: Within the assay, amplification of reference gene primers was used to estimate how many nucleated cells each sample contained. To quantify the absolute abundance of each unique TCRbeta CDR3 rearrangement, sequence reads were collapsed and filtered. For each sample, productive Simpson clonality was calculated by taking the square root of Simpson's diversity index across productive rearrangements. What TCRdb holds here is the immuneACCESS table cut down to in-frame rearrangements. Part of the clones is not present; checked against another copy, under half of the missing clones reflect an unresolved V gene, and the others are unexplained. V, J and clone size were drawn from that table, and D and trimming were deduced from the DNA. In all, the sample holds about 480,000 clones, and about 91% of those were seen once. Together, the top ten hold around 13% of the sample.

CDR1 and CDR2 (SGHTA, FQGNSA) derive from the germline V gene. The CDR3, cysteine through phenylalanine, is 15 amino acids long. The retained sequence is limited to the CDR3, 45 bases, with the frame set at the first base. Trimming costs V 3 bases and J 2 bases, and their ends lie 13 bases apart. On the study overall, not on this receptor specifically: Clinical and demographic metadata were provided uncurated, with the amount varying by source and participant.

In Seattle, one collaborating source enrolled patients while the infection was active and tracked those patients longitudinally over the course of disease. Each collaborating institution followed its own protocols to collect whole blood in K2EDTA tubes. Collaborator samples were shipped for TCRbeta analysis as frozen whole blood, isolated PBMCs, or DNA extracted from either sample type. This TCR was sampled from a woman between 50 and 59 years old with COVID-19, enrolled during active disease. The chain employs TRBV7-2 and TRBJ1-2, with no confidently assigned D gene. Specimen: peripheral blood. CDR3 region: CASSFISQINYGYTF. The nucleotide sequence is TGTGCCAGCAGCTTCATCAGTCAGATAAACTATGGCTACACCTTC.